This T cell receptor (beta chain) was identified in a study of vaccination effects on CD4 cells after COVID-19. Ahead of sequencing, the ViraFEST assay grew antigen-specific CD4+ T cells using viral peptide pools. Around day 10 of culture, CD4+ T cells were separated out. Participants got two doses of BNT162b2 or mRNA-1273 vaccine. To note about this clone: Its antigen is unidentified.

The protocol was immunoSEQ multiplex PCR, while the TCRdb copy is restricted to in-frame clones and leaves out a portion. The profile shows around 22,000 clones, roughly three quarters of them singletons. The CDR3 is 15 amino acids. Deletions cut 6 bases from V and 5 bases from J, with 19 bases between. Germline V gene data show CDR1 as LNHDA and CDR2 as SQIVND (reference sequence). The chain has TRBV19 and TRBJ1-2; TRBD1 might be the D (5 bases). The sample in question was CD4+ T cells from PBMCs cultured with HCoV-229E spike peptides, obtained after COVID-19 vaccination. This clonotype was sampled from a human donor who received a COVID-19 vaccine. The CDR3 bases are TGTGCCAGTAGCAGTTCCGGGACGGCGGGTTATGGCTACACCTTC. Residues: CASSSSGTAGYGYTF.